The sequence of this T cell receptor (beta chain) was determined in a study of blood T cell repertoires in COVID-19. In the study overall: T cells, B-cell-depleted T cells, or PBMCs supplied cDNA or gDNA.

The V and J ends lost 5 bases and 6 bases, in that order; junction bases with no gene match: 9. Per the germline V gene, CDR1 is SEHNR and CDR2 is FQNEAQ (reference sequence). This CDR3 comprises 14 residues. This clone appeared a few times. Authors' processing steps: Reference gene primer amplification yielded estimated nucleated cell counts. Only in-frame clones appear in the TCRdb table, and some are missing; sequencing was by immunoSEQ multiplex PCR. The DNA was the basis for D and trimming; V, J and clone size are from that table. The sample contains 150,000 or so clones, 84% of which appear only once. Those enrolled, adults aged roughly 18 to 89 years, came from some 23 US areas. Cohorts were based on clinical histories the participants reported.

The rearrangement uses TRBV7-9 and TRBJ1-1; 7 bases line up with TRBD1. The sample comprised PBMCs or T cells enriched from blood (not recorded which). The clonotype originates from a woman aged 50 to 65 who had recovered from COVID-19. CDR3 DNA sequence: TGTGCCAGCAGCCCATTGACAGGGTTCGCTGAAGCTTTCTTT. This sequence encodes CASSPLTGFAEAFF.